Below are 14 T cell receptor beta chains sequenced from a single sample in a study of regulatory T cells in long-lasting Graves disease. The sample's time point: newly diagnosed GD, antithyroid drugs for less than 3 months. Scientists built the TCR library using RNA that was extracted from PBMCs. Arm-PCR of CDR3 regions with iRepertoire HTBI primers generated TCR beta libraries. TCRdb independently ran MiXCR on the multiplex PCR reads; one entry per CDR3 protein. The table records approximately 540,000 distinct CDR3 sequences, 12% of them present only once. The same data also went into a second study, on T cells in Graves' hyperthyroidism and ophthalmopathy.

Sequences were derived from peripheral blood mononuclear cells (PBMCs), sampled at new diagnosis, from a patient treated with antithyroid drugs. All receptors derive from a woman in her 30s with Graves disease.

This chain joins TRBV12-3 or TRBV12-4 and TRBJ2-7; D perhaps matches TRBD1 (5 bases). The germline V and J ends were trimmed by 5 bases and 5 bases, with 19 bases remaining between them. The CDR3 totals 15 residues. The CDR3 nucleotides are TGTGCCAGCAGTCCCCGGGCCAGGGCTTCCCACGAGCAGTACTTC. This codes for CASSPRARASHEQYF.

In its sample, this clonotype was seen many times. The chain recombines TRBV7-3 with TRBJ1-2; D is undetermined. The CDR3 consists of 14 residues. Germline V gene sequence: CDR1 SGHTA, CDR2 FQGTGA. The V gene lost 0 bases and the J gene lost 6 bases, with 11 bases spanning the gap. In DNA, the CDR3 is TGTGCCAGCAGCTTAACGGCGGGAGGAGATGGCTACACCTTC. Its protein product is CASSLTAGGDGYTF.

In its sample, this clonotype was seen many times. The J gene is TRBJ2-3, the V gene TRBV13, with 10 bases aligning to TRBD2. This CDR3 contains 14 residues. V lost 7 bases to trimming and J lost 6 bases; unmatched junction nucleotides: 7. Germline-derived CDR1 and CDR2 are PRHDT and FYEKMQ (reference sequence). The CDR3 loop reads CASKGTSGEDTQYF. The CDR3 coding sequence is TGTGCCAGCAAGGGAACTAGCGGGGAGGATACGCAGTATTTT.

Ten or more counts support this clonotype. This rearrangement joins TRBV14 to TRBJ1-3, with D possibly matching TRBD1 (5 bases). The length of the CDR3 is 15 residues. Germline V gives CDR1 SGHDN, CDR2 FVKESK. Between the trimmed V and J ends, which lost 3 bases and 2 bases, there was a span of 11 bases. The chain's CDR3 is CASSHFTTAGNTIYF. The CDR3 region has the DNA TGTGCCAGCAGCCATTTTACGACAGCTGGAAACACCATATATTTT.

A remark on this clonotype: The junction departs from germline at one end; a sequencing error may be responsible. This rearrangement joins TRBV6-5 to TRBJ2-5, with TRBD1 as a possible D gene (6 bases). The CDR3 totals 15 residues. Per germline, CDR1 MNHEY and CDR2 SVGAGI. The chain's CDR3 is CVSSYIRGRGETQYF. CDR3 coding DNA: TGTGTCAGCAGTTATATCAGGGGAAGGGGAGAGACCCAGTACTTC.

Many counts were recorded for this clonotype. CDR3 nucleotide sequence: TGTGCCAGCAGTGAAGCTACGGATCTTAGGCCCCAGCATTTT. It translates to CASSEATDLRPQHF. The chain links TRBV6-1 to TRBJ1-5; D unclear. The V end lost 0 bases, the J end lost 9 bases, and 12 bases lay between the germline ends. Germline CDR1 is MNHNS and CDR2 is SASEGT. This CDR3 has 14 amino acids.

This clonotype was counted ten times or more. This chain joins TRBV27 and TRBJ2-1; a possible D gene is TRBD2 (7 bases). The CDR3 runs 13 residues. The germline V gene encodes CDR1 MNHEY and CDR2 SMNVEV (reference sequence). V lost 3 bases and J 9 bases, leaving 12 bases between the germline ends. The CDR3 bases are TGTGCCAGCAGTTTCTGGGGGGGGGCTGAGCAGTTCTTC. It is translated as CASSFWGGAEQFF.

This clonotype was picked up many times. For the CDR3, the DNA is TGCGCCAGCAGCTTCCTAGGGACAGGGAGAGCCATGAACACTGAAGCTTTCTTT. Protein: CASSFLGTGRAMNTEAFF. V gene TRBV5-1 combines with J gene TRBJ1-1, with 9 bases that match TRBD1. The CDR3 is made up of 18 amino acids. V was pared by 2 bases and J by 0 bases, with 11 bases of the junction left unmatched. Looked up from germline, CDR1 is SGHRS and CDR2 is YFSETQ.

V usage is TRBV6-2 or TRBV6-3 and J usage is TRBJ2-7, with 7 positions matching TRBD1. In germline, CDR1 is MNHEY, CDR2 SVGEGT. Germline trimming cut 0 bases from V and 2 bases from J; bases unmatched to any gene: 7. The length of the CDR3 is 16 residues. CDR3 DNA sequence: TGTGCCAGCAGTTACTCGACGGGACAGATTGCCTACGAGCAGTACTTC. Amino acids: CASSYSTGQIAYEQYF.

Only a few counts were recorded for this clonotype. V is TRBV4-3 and J is TRBJ2-2; the D is unclear. Germline CDR1 LGHNA, CDR2 YSLEER. Trimming removed 0 bases at V and 7 bases at J, with 9 bases between. The CDR3 is 14 amino acids. The CDR3 DNA sequence: TGCGCCAGCAGCCAAGATAAGCGTGGCGGGGAGCTGTTTTTT. Translation: CASSQDKRGGELFF.

There are many counts of this clonotype. The V gene is TRBV19, the J gene TRBJ2-6; D gene unclear. V lost 3 bases, J lost 2 bases, and 8 bases lay in between. The CDR3 sequence is 15 residues long. Germline V gene sequence: CDR1 LNHDA, CDR2 SQIVND (reference sequence). CDR3 sequence: CASSMRRTGANVLTF. The CDR3 DNA follows: TGTGCCAGTAGTATGCGGCGGACTGGGGCCAACGTCCTGACTTTC.

This clonotype was seen many times. The V call is TRBV6-2 or TRBV6-3, the J call TRBJ2-1; 10 nucleotides agree with TRBD2. The junction had 11 bases not matched to a gene; V was cut back by 5 bases and J by 7 bases. The CDR3 is made up of 16 amino acids. From germline, CDR1 is MNHEY and CDR2 SVGEGT. The CDR3 nucleotides are TGTGCCAGCAGTCCCGGGAGTAGCGGGAGGTTAAATGAGCAGTTCTTC. It encodes CASSPGSSGRLNEQFF.

The sample holds many counts of this clonotype. This CDR3 reads CASSPSGGYGYTF. The CDR3 bases are TGCGCCAGCAGCCCCAGCGGGGGCTATGGCTACACCTTC. This chain connects TRBV5-1 to TRBJ1-2, with D perhaps matching TRBD1 (5 bases). Germline V gene data show CDR1 as SGHRS and CDR2 as YFSETQ. Trimming stripped 4 bases from V and 4 bases from J, with 11 bases between. This CDR3 region has 13 residues.

This clonotype was counted many times. The V call is TRBV20-1, the J call TRBJ1-2; 7 bases align to TRBD1. The CDR3 has 15 residues. V shed 3 bases and J 5 bases; nucleotides not matched to a gene: 12. Germline CDR1 reads DFQATT; CDR2 reads SNEGSKA (reference sequence). CDR3: CSARDYLGQAYGYTF. CDR3 sequence (DNA): TGCAGTGCTAGGGATTATCTCGGACAGGCTTATGGCTACACCTTC.